What follows are 6 T cell receptor beta chains derived from one specimen sequenced in a study of T cells in localized non-small cell lung cancer. The data were produced by immunoSEQ multiplex PCR, yet TCRdb's version contains in-frame clones alone and is incomplete. The table includes just over 15,000 clones, 80% to 90% detected once. The source was peripheral blood mononuclear cells, collected before any cancer treatment. The receptors were sampled from a male donor at least 60 years old with stage II lung adenocarcinoma.

V and J are TRBV4-3 and TRBJ2-7; D gene uncertain. Trimming removed 1 base from V and 2 bases from J, with 9 bases in between. The CDR3 sequence is 14 residues long. CDR1 is LGHNA, CDR2 YSLEER, per germline. The DNA of the CDR3 is TGCGCCAGCAGCCAAGTGGCCAGCCCCTACGAGCAGTACTTC. It encodes CASSQVASPYEQYF.

CDR3 coding DNA: TGTGCCAGCAGCTCGAACCCCGGGGAGGGGAGTGAGCAGTTCTTC. Encoded protein: CASSSNPGEGSEQFF. The chain has TRBV7-6 and TRBJ2-1; 7 nucleotides agree with TRBD2. The CDR3 totals 15 residues. The trim removed 4 bases at V and 9 bases at J, leaving 12 bases unmatched. Germline CDR1 reads SGHVS; CDR2 reads FNYEAQ.

V usage is TRBV5-1 and J usage is TRBJ1-4; 8 nucleotides line up with TRBD1. Germline CDR1 reads SGHRS; CDR2 reads YFSETQ. The CDR3 is made up of 14 amino acids. Losses at the gene ends were 4 bases for V and 8 bases for J; bases not matched to a gene: 7. The CDR3 coding sequence is TGCGCCAGCAGCCCAGGGGGCGTTTGGGAAAAACTGTTTTTT. It codes for CASSPGGVWEKLFF. The entire variable domain, with the rest obtained from reference TRBV5-1 and TRBJ1-4, is as follows: KAGVTQTPRYLIKTRGQQVTLSCSPISGHRSVSWYQQTPGQGLQFLFEYFSETQRNKGNFPGRFSGRQFSNSRSEMNVSTLELGDSALYLCASSPGGVWEKLFFGSGTQLSVL.

The chain is built from TRBV30 and TRBJ2-7, with D perhaps TRBD2 (5 bases). The V gene lost 1 base and the J gene lost 5 bases, with 12 bases spanning the gap. This CDR3 has 13 amino acids. Germline CDR1 and CDR2: GTSNPN and SVGIG (reference sequence). This CDR3 is CAWSASRVHEQYF. The CDR3 DNA reads as TGTGCCTGGAGTGCTAGCCGGGTTCACGAGCAGTACTTC.

This clone came up a few times. The chain uses TRBV9 and TRBJ1-3, with D unresolved. V lost 0 bases and J 2 bases, leaving 3 bases between the germline ends. Germline CDR1 is SGDLS and CDR2 is YYNGEE. This CDR3 comprises 13 residues. The CDR3 DNA is TGTGCCAGCAGCGTAGACCCTGGAAACACCATATATTTT. Amino acids: CASSVDPGNTIYF.

The V and J genes are TRBV5-4 and TRBJ1-2; D is undetermined. The CDR3 has 13 residues. Trimming took off 4 bases at V and 7 bases at J, with 14 bases between the two ends. Germline CDR1 is SGHNT and CDR2 is YYREEE (reference sequence). CDR3 DNA: TGTGCCAGCAGCCCGGGCCCCCATGGTGGCTACACCTTC. It encodes CASSPGPHGGYTF.